The source of this TCR beta chain is a study of blood T cell repertoires in COVID-19. Study overall: The United States, Italy and Spain supplied acute and convalescent COVID-19 samples. PBMCs, B-cell-depleted T cells, or T cells were the source of the cDNA or gDNA that made up the material.

As processed by the authors: Using reference gene primer amplification, nucleated cell counts were estimated. The table came from immunoSEQ multiplex PCR; TCRdb's copy has only in-frame clones and leaves some out. That table is the source of V, J and clone size, and D and trimming were worked out from the DNA. Of about 100,000 clones in the sample, approximately 81% are singletons; the top ten hold 13%. The CDR3 contains 15 residues. CDR1 is LNHDA, CDR2 SQIVND, per germline (reference sequence). With 7 bases clipped from V and 3 bases from J, the junction kept 8 bases outside the gene matches. Material: peripheral blood. The V and J genes are TRBV19 and TRBJ1-1; 10 nucleotides align to TRBD1. The clonotype was recovered from a human donor in a cohort sampled during active COVID-19. CDR3 in amino acids: CASMDSGTGDTEAFF. The CDR3 region has the DNA TGTGCCAGTATGGATTCCGGGACAGGGGACACTGAAGCTTTCTTT.